Listed below are T cell receptor beta chains from one sample, sequenced in a study of T-cell memory formation after mild COVID-19. TCRdb passed the 5' RACE reads through MiXCR, listing each CDR3 protein once. The repertoire holds hundreds of thousands of distinct CDR3 sequences, 15% to 20% seen once, with roughly 25% in the top ten. The sample comprised PBMCs or a T cell subset sorted from them (not recorded which). Receptor source: a man younger than 35 who had mild COVID-19 (a few samples of this study predate the infection). Cell type and time point are not known. The CDR3 runs from the conserved cysteine through the conserved F or W. D genes are given only for firm matches. Expanded clones are given a class, and other clones once, few, many or no size at all.

D	V	size	J	CDR3	DNA
TRBD1	TRBV6-5	few	TRBJ2-5	CASARTRTGKQTQYF	TGTGCCAGCGCTCGGACGAGGACAGGGAAACAGACCCAGTACTTC
.	TRBV29-1	few	TRBJ2-1	CSRGESYNEQFF	TGCAGCCGGGGAGAAAGCTACAATGAGCAGTTCTTC
.	TRBV4-3	few	TRBJ2-3	CASSQEGRAGTDTQYF	TGCGCCAGCAGCCAAGAAGGCAGGGCCGGCACAGATACGCAGTATTTT
.	TRBV24-1	few	TRBJ2-1	CATSSGWNEQFF	TGTGCCACCAGTTCAGGGTGGAATGAGCAGTTCTTC
.	TRBV4-3	few	TRBJ2-3	CASSQDQGTDTQYF	TGCGCCAGCAGCCAAGACCAGGGGACAGATACGCAGTATTTT
TRBD2	TRBV7-2	many	TRBJ2-5	CASSFGGGQETQYF	TGTGCCAGCAGCTTCGGCGGGGGACAAGAGACCCAGTACTTC
.	TRBV28	.	TRBJ1-1	CASDEGFGMNTEAFF	TGTGCCAGCGACGAGGGCTTTGGGATGAACACTGAAGCTTTCTTT
.	TRBV12-3/TRBV12-4	many	TRBJ2-7	CASSLSPGTIYEQYF	TGTGCCAGCAGTTTGTCGCCGGGGACAATCTACGAGCAGTACTTC
.	TRBV5-1	few	TRBJ1-1	CASSLATANTEAFF	TGCGCCAGCAGCTTGGCCACCGCGAACACTGAAGCTTTCTTT
TRBD1	TRBV15	.	TRBJ2-2	CATSSAVLRQGSSQGDGELFF	TGTGCCACCAGCAGCGCCGTTCTTAGACAGGGTTCCTCCCAAGGTGACGGGGAGCTGTTTTTT
TRBD1	TRBV3-1	.	TRBJ2-3	CASSNRDRGLGDTQYF	TGTGCCAGCAGCAACCGGGACAGGGGGCTAGGAGATACGCAGTATTTT
.	TRBV6-5	.	TRBJ1-2	CASSRTDWDYGYTF	TGTGCCAGCTCCCGGACCGACTGGGACTATGGCTACACCTTC
.	TRBV12-3/TRBV12-4	.	TRBJ2-6	CASTDFSGANVLTF	TGTGCCAGCACCGATTTCTCTGGGGCCAACGTCCTGACTTTC
.	TRBV6-5	.	TRBJ2-2	CASSYRAGTNAGELFF	TGTGCCAGCAGTTACAGGGCGGGGACAAACGCCGGGGAGCTGTTTTTT
TRBD1	TRBV6-2/TRBV6-3	few	TRBJ1-2	CASSPLSGTGTFGGYTF	TGTGCCAGCAGCCCGCTCTCCGGGACAGGGACCTTCGGTGGCTACACCTTC
TRBD2	TRBV27	.	TRBJ2-7	CASSPSVAGAHEQYF	TGTGCCAGCAGTCCCTCGGTAGCGGGGGCTCACGAGCAGTACTTC
.	TRBV7-9	.	TRBJ1-2	CASTLGGFSYGYTF	TGTGCCAGCACCTTGGGGGGGTTTAGCTATGGCTACACCTTC
.	TRBV12-3/TRBV12-4	many	TRBJ2-7	CASSPPGVEGWEQYF	TGTGCCAGCAGCCCTCCGGGGGTGGAAGGGTGGGAGCAGTACTTC
.	TRBV18	.	TRBJ1-2	CASSPASNYGYTF	TGTGCCAGCTCCCCAGCTTCTAACTATGGCTACACCTTC
.	TRBV6-2/TRBV6-3	.	TRBJ2-3	CASRPTGDTQYF	TGTGCCAGCAGACCGACAGGAGATACGCAGTATTTT
.	TRBV6-5	.	TRBJ1-5	CASRAGNQPQHF	TGTGCCAGCAGGGCGGGTAATCAGCCCCAGCATTTT
TRBD2	TRBV12-3/TRBV12-4	many	TRBJ2-7	CASTGTRSSYEQYF	TGTGCCAGCACCGGGACTAGGTCCTCCTACGAGCAGTACTTC
TRBD1	TRBV7-3	.	TRBJ2-7	CASSLTGTGSEEQYF	TGTGCCAGCAGCTTAACAGGGACAGGGTCAGAAGAGCAGTACTTC
TRBD2	TRBV30	.	TRBJ2-1	CAWSGRSSGVNEQFF	TGTGCCTGGAGTGGCCGGTCAAGCGGGGTCAATGAGCAGTTCTTC
.	TRBV6-5	.	TRBJ2-3	CASTSPGTDTQYF	TGTGCCAGCACTTCCCCGGGCACAGATACGCAGTATTTT
.	TRBV6-2/TRBV6-3	.	TRBJ2-3	CASSLEGVDISTQYF	TGTGCCAGCAGCCTGGAAGGAGTCGACATTTCTACGCAGTATTTT
.	TRBV4-1	few	TRBJ2-7	CASSQRGDEQYF	TGCGCCAGCAGTCAGAGGGGGGACGAGCAGTACTTC
TRBD1	TRBV4-1	few	TRBJ1-2	CASSQVLRDRDYGYTF	TGCGCCAGCAGCCAAGTACTCCGGGACAGGGATTATGGCTACACCTTC
.	TRBV7-2	.	TRBJ2-3	CASSYSTGARDTQYF	TGTGCCAGCAGCTACTCCACCGGGGCTAGGGATACGCAGTATTTT
TRBD2	TRBV7-2	few	TRBJ2-1	CASSNAGGGEQFF	TGTGCCAGCAGCAATGCGGGGGGGGGTGAGCAGTTCTTC
.	TRBV20-1	few	TRBJ2-6	CSARDLANSGANVLTF	TGCAGTGCTAGAGATTTGGCAAACTCTGGGGCCAACGTCCTGACTTTC
.	TRBV10-3	.	TRBJ1-1	CATYREPNTEAFF	TGTGCCACTTACAGGGAGCCTAACACTGAAGCTTTCTTT
.	TRBV5-1	.	TRBJ2-3	CASSLDQGRDTQYF	TGCGCCAGCAGCTTGGACCAGGGGCGAGATACGCAGTATTTT
.	TRBV12-3/TRBV12-4	few	TRBJ1-5	CASSLVREGPQHF	TGTGCCAGCAGTTTAGTCAGGGAGGGGCCCCAGCATTTT
.	TRBV7-2	few	TRBJ1-1	CASSLSWPGTEAFF	TGTGCCAGCAGCTTAAGCTGGCCCGGCACTGAAGCTTTCTTT
TRBD2	TRBV20-1	few	TRBJ2-3	CSARDRLAGFTDTQYF	TGCAGTGCTAGAGATCGGCTAGCGGGGTTCACAGATACGCAGTATTTT
.	TRBV6-5	few	TRBJ2-3	CASSWVGGDADTQYF	TGTGCCAGCTCTTGGGTGGGGGGCGATGCAGATACGCAGTATTTT
TRBD2	TRBV3-1	many	TRBJ2-3	CASSQDPGGARNTQYF	TGTGCCAGCAGCCAAGATCCCGGGGGGGCCCGCAATACGCAGTATTTT
TRBD2	TRBV12-3/TRBV12-4	few	TRBJ2-3	CASSAAASGSLTDTQYF	TGTGCCAGCAGTGCCGCGGCTAGCGGGTCACTCACAGATACGCAGTATTTT
TRBD1	TRBV7-9	.	TRBJ1-1	CASRPPRDRAEAFF	TGTGCCAGCAGGCCCCCCCGGGACAGGGCTGAAGCTTTCTTT
.	TRBV29-1	few	TRBJ2-4	CSVAGGGNIQYF	TGCAGCGTTGCAGGGGGGGGAAACATTCAGTACTTC
.	TRBV7-9	few	TRBJ1-2	CASSLAELRSGYTF	TGTGCCAGCAGCTTAGCGGAGTTGCGGTCCGGCTACACCTTC
TRBD1	TRBV20-1	.	TRBJ1-5	CSAGTGQGQPQHF	TGCAGTGCCGGCACGGGACAGGGCCAGCCCCAGCATTTT
.	TRBV11-2	.	TRBJ1-1	CASSSGRLMNTEAFF	TGTGCCAGCAGCTCCGGACGGCTCATGAACACTGAAGCTTTCTTT
TRBD1	TRBV5-1	few	TRBJ2-2	CASRPQGGAGTGELFF	TGCGCCAGCAGACCACAGGGGGGTGCAGGAACCGGGGAGCTGTTTTTT
TRBD1	TRBV29-1	few	TRBJ1-2	CSVEEAGGNGYTF	TGCAGCGTTGAAGAGGCAGGGGGCAATGGCTACACCTTC
.	TRBV9	.	TRBJ2-5	CASSVDPRETQYF	TGTGCCAGCAGCGTAGATCCCCGCGAGACCCAGTACTTC
TRBD1	TRBV5-6	.	TRBJ1-6	CASSRKGQEFNSPLHF	TGTGCCAGCAGCCGTAAGGGACAGGAATTCAATTCACCCCTCCACTTT
.	TRBV9	.	TRBJ1-3	CASSPTGASGNTIYF	TGTGCCAGCAGCCCCACGGGGGCAAGTGGAAACACCATATATTTT
TRBD2	TRBV5-1	many	TRBJ2-1	CASSFGGNEQFF	TGTGCCAGCAGCTTCGGGGGGAATGAGCAGTTCTTC
.	TRBV7-2	.	TRBJ2-1	CASSLRTADNEQFF	TGTGCCAGCAGCCTGAGGACCGCCGACAATGAGCAGTTCTTC
.	TRBV5-1	few	TRBJ2-2	CASSFPRQEDTGELFF	TGCGCCAGCAGCTTTCCCCGACAGGAGGACACCGGGGAGCTGTTTTTT
.	TRBV6-1	.	TRBJ1-5	CASKTGNNQPQHF	TGTGCCAGCAAGACAGGAAATAATCAGCCCCAGCATTTT
TRBD2	TRBV7-2	.	TRBJ2-5	CASSLTSAGETQYF	TGTGCCAGCAGCTTGACTAGCGCAGGGGAGACCCAGTACTTC
.	TRBV6-1	.	TRBJ1-1	CASISRGRTEAFF	TGTGCCAGCATCTCGAGGGGTCGGACTGAAGCTTTCTTT